This T cell receptor (beta chain) was documented in a study of T-cell reconstitution after alpha-beta-depleted transplantation in children. Unique molecular identifiers were incorporated during preparation of the TCRbeta library. One entry per CDR3 protein, called by TCRdb with MiXCR from the PCR reads. Of roughly 220,000 distinct CDR3 sequences detected, over 9.5% appear once; the ten largest clones hold approximately 5.4%. This clonotype was seen many times. This clonotype was obtained from a human donor who donated a stem cell graft to a child with SCID. Sequenced material: PBMCs from the stem cell graft donor, taken from the stem cell graft.

In nucleotides, the CDR3 is TGTGCCAGCAGCCCTACCCGGGGCTCCTACGAGCAGTACTTC. Protein: CASSPTRGSYEQYF. This sequence joins TRBV7-7 and TRBJ2-7; perhaps TRBD2 as D (5 bases). CDR3 length: 14 residues. With 5 bases removed from V and 0 bases from J, the gap between germline ends came to 11 bases. Looked up from germline, CDR1 is SSHAT and CDR2 is FNYEAQ (reference sequence).